One and the same sample provided the 17 T cell receptor beta chains below, sequenced in a study of shared T cell receptors in the human thymus. TCRdb's table, derived via immunoSEQ multiplex PCR, lists solely in-frame clones and lacks some. The sample records 630,000 or so clones, approximately 89% being singletons. The sample was also reused in another study, on human thymus T cells.

Specimen: thymocytes. The receptors shown here come from a boy less than two years old with a congenital heart defect.

The V call is TRBV27, the J call TRBJ2-1; maybe TRBD2 (6 bases). The germline V and J ends were trimmed by 6 bases and 1 base, with 7 bases remaining between them. This CDR3 region has 13 residues. The germline V gene has CDR1 MNHEY and CDR2 SMNVEV (reference sequence). The CDR3 nucleotides read TGTGCCAGCAGGGGACTTTCCTACAATGAGCAGTTCTTC. It translates to CASRGLSYNEQFF.

V usage is TRBV2 and J usage is TRBJ2-3; D gene unclear. CDR1 SNHLY and CDR2 FYNNEI come from the germline V gene. The CDR3 runs to 18 residues. V lost 6 bases, J lost 2 bases, and 24 bases lay in between. The CDR3 sequence: CASRTGMPTATYTDTQYF. CDR3 coding DNA: TGTGCCAGCAGGACGGGTATGCCGACTGCGACTTACACAGATACGCAGTATTTT.

V usage is TRBV11-1 and J usage is TRBJ2-7; D unclear. The CDR3 extends over 12 amino acids. Germline-derived CDR1 and CDR2 are SGHAT and FQDESV (reference sequence). Between the trimmed V and J ends, which lost 1 base and 6 bases, there was a span of 7 bases. The CDR3 region has the DNA TGTGCCAGCAGCTTAGGTTCAGTCGAGCAGTACTTC. It is translated as CASSLGSVEQYF.

The V gene is TRBV18, the J gene TRBJ2-2; D remains unclear. CDR1 and CDR2 from the germline V gene are KGHSH and LQKENI. The CDR3 consists of 15 residues. V gave up 2 bases and J gave up 0 bases, with 7 bases separating them. The CDR3 DNA sequence: TGTGCCAGCTCACCAATGGCACCGAACACCGGGGAGCTGTTTTTT. Protein: CASSPMAPNTGELFF.

Remarks on this clone: Mismatch with germline at one junction end may stem from a read error. The V gene is TRBV10-1, the J gene TRBJ1-5, with 9 bases aligning to TRBD1. Germline CDR1 WNHNN, CDR2 SYGVQD (reference sequence). The CDR3 sequence is 17 residues long. Here the CDR3 reads CAGSDGDRERGNQPQHF. CDR3 bases: TGCGCCGGCAGTGATGGGGACAGGGAAAGAGGCAATCAGCCCCAGCATTTT.

This clone was seen a handful of times. V and J are TRBV7-9 and TRBJ2-1, with D maybe TRBD2 (5 bases). The CDR3 sequence is 13 residues long. Trimming shortened V by 5 bases and J by 4 bases, and 9 bases separated the two germline ends. Germline loops: CDR1 SEHNR, CDR2 FQNEAQ (reference sequence). CDR3 loop: CASSMSGYNEQFF. CDR3 DNA: TGTGCCAGCAGCATGAGCGGATACAATGAGCAGTTCTTC.

The V gene is TRBV7-9, the J gene TRBJ1-4; D uncertain. This CDR3 has 13 amino acids. V lost 8 bases and J 5 bases, leaving 12 bases between the germline ends. The germline CDR1 and CDR2 sequences are SEHNR and FQNEAQ (reference sequence). CDR3 loop: CASRKRGNEKLFF. As DNA, the CDR3 is TGTGCCAGCCGGAAGAGAGGGAATGAAAAACTGTTTTTT.

The V and J genes are TRBV27 and TRBJ2-7; 10 positions match TRBD1. Germline V CDR1 and CDR2: MNHEY, SMNVEV (reference sequence). V dropped 4 bases and J dropped 2; count of bases not matched to a gene: 14. The CDR3 is 18 residues long. CDR3 nucleotides: TGTGCCAGCAGTTCACAGCAAGACCGGGACAGGGGAACCTACGAGCAGTACTTC. Its translation: CASSSQQDRDRGTYEQYF.

V is TRBV15 and J is TRBJ2-7, with 9 bases identical to TRBD1. This CDR3 spans 16 amino acids. V shed 4 bases, J shed 3 bases, and the junction held 10 bases outside the gene matches. Germline CDR1 is LNHNV and CDR2 is YYDKDF (reference sequence). The chain's CDR3 is CATSTSQGAGDYEQYF. The CDR3 DNA sequence: TGTGCCACCAGCACCTCACAGGGGGCTGGTGACTACGAGCAGTACTTC. The full variable domain, in which reference TRBV15 and TRBJ2-7 provide the parts outside the CDR3, is DAMVIQNPRYQVTQFGKPVTLSCSQTLNHNVMYWYQQKSSQAPKLLFHYYDKDFNNEADTPDNFQSRRPNTSFCFLDIRSPGLGDTAMYLCATSTSQGAGDYEQYFGPGTRLTVT.

The chain combines TRBV19 with TRBJ2-4; tentative D call: TRBD1 (5 bases). The CDR3 spans 18 residues. V was cut by 1 base and J by 0 bases, with 16 bases left in between. Germline assignment: CDR1 LNHDA and CDR2 SQIVND (reference sequence). The CDR3 loop is CASSIVAPHRLAKNIQYF. CDR3 DNA sequence: TGTGCCAGTAGTATAGTAGCTCCCCACAGGCTAGCCAAAAACATTCAGTACTTC.

The table lists this clone with a few counts. This chain connects TRBV6-6 to TRBJ2-5; a possible D gene is TRBD2 (6 bases). Trimming took 7 bases from V and 3 from J, leaving 21 bases between them. Germline CDR1 and CDR2: MNHNY and SVGAGI (reference sequence). This CDR3 contains 16 residues. The CDR3 loop reads CASINSGRGSEETQYF. The CDR3, as DNA: TGTGCCAGCATCAACTCCGGCCGGGGGTCCGAAGAGACCCAGTACTTC.

J is TRBJ2-1 and V is TRBV7-9; the match to TRBD1 covers 7 bases. This CDR3 is 16 amino acids long. J was trimmed by 2 bases and V by 5 bases; bases with no gene match: 9. Germline CDR1 SEHNR, CDR2 FQNEAQ (reference sequence). CDR3 residues: CASSPPPTGTYNEQFF. The CDR3 region has the DNA TGTGCCAGCAGCCCTCCCCCGACAGGGACCTACAATGAGCAGTTCTTC.

The rearrangement uses TRBV4-1 and TRBJ2-3, with D possibly being TRBD2 (5 bases). Germline assignment: CDR1 MGHRA and CDR2 YSYEKL. Trimming took off 2 bases at V and 8 bases at J, with 17 bases between the two ends. The CDR3 covers 15 residues. CDR3 nucleotide sequence: TGCGCCAGCAGCCAAAGCGGCCCGAACCTGGGTACGCAGTATTTT. Its translation is CASSQSGPNLGTQYF.

The rearrangement uses TRBV7-2 and TRBJ1-5; D might be TRBD1 (6 bases). From germline, CDR1 is SGHTA and CDR2 FQGNSA. This CDR3 has 16 amino acids. The V end lost 1 base, the J end lost 5 bases, and 15 bases lay between the germline ends. The DNA for the CDR3 is TGTGCCAGCAGCTTAGGCTACCTAAAGGGGGATCAGCCCCAGCATTTT. Residues: CASSLGYLKGDQPQHF.

This sequence joins TRBV11-2 and TRBJ2-2, with TRBD2 identical over 8 bases. Trimming at V came to 4 bases and at J to 4 bases, leaving 5 bases not matched to a gene. The CDR3 is 15 amino acids. Germline V gene lookup returns CDR1 SGHAT and CDR2 FQNNGV. In nucleotides, the CDR3 is TGTGCCAGCAGCTCGACTAGCGATCGCACCGGGGAGCTGTTTTTT. It encodes CASSSTSDRTGELFF.

This rearrangement joins TRBV29-1 to TRBJ2-7; TRBD2 matches 7 bases. V gave up 1 base and J gave up 5 bases; unmatched junction bases: 11. CDR3 length: 15 amino acids. Per the germline V gene, CDR1 is SQVTM and CDR2 is ANQGSEA. The CDR3 DNA follows: TGCAGCGTTGAAGTCTTAACTAGGGGAGGGGACGAGCAGTACTTC. Amino acids: CSVEVLTRGGDEQYF.

The rearrangement uses TRBV9 and TRBJ1-2; D gene unclear. This CDR3 has 15 amino acids. V shed 4 bases and J shed 2 bases, with 15 bases lying between them. Germline V gene lookup returns CDR1 SGDLS and CDR2 YYNGEE. CDR3 region: CASSTRGGGNYGYTF. The CDR3 nucleotides read TGTGCCAGCAGCACCCGAGGAGGCGGGAACTATGGCTACACCTTC.